The next 22 T cell receptor beta chains were all read from a single sample in a study of blood T cell repertoires in COVID-19. The table came from immunoSEQ multiplex PCR; TCRdb's copy has only in-frame clones and leaves some out. The table shows about 240,000 clones, with 82% occurring only once. Sequences were obtained from peripheral blood. The receptors stem from a woman aged 60-75 years with active or convalescent COVID-19.

The chain recombines TRBV2 with TRBJ2-3, with TRBD1 identical over 8 bases. Germline CDR1 SNHLY, CDR2 FYNNEI. The V gene end was trimmed by 3 bases and the J gene end by 1 base; junction bases not matched to a gene: 6. This CDR3 comprises 16 residues. CDR3 sequence (DNA): TGTGCCAGCAGTGAGTTGGGACAGGTGGGCACAGATACGCAGTATTTT. Translating gives CASSELGQVGTDTQYF.

This clone has only a few counts. The rearrangement joins TRBV6-5 to TRBJ1-2, with TRBD1 identical over 7 bases. This CDR3 region has 12 residues. CDR1 and CDR2 from the germline V gene are MNHEY and SVGAGI. V was clipped by 5 bases and J by 8 bases; unmatched bases: 5. The CDR3 sequence: CASSPTGSGYTF. CDR3 nucleotide sequence: TGTGCCAGCAGTCCGACAGGGAGCGGCTACACCTTC.

The chain uses TRBV6-5 and TRBJ1-1, with D maybe TRBD1 (6 bases). CDR1 and CDR2 (germline): MNHEY, SVGAGI. The CDR3 has 13 residues. The V end lost 2 bases, the J end lost 7 bases, and 11 bases lay between the germline ends. CDR3 nucleotide sequence: TGTGCCAGCAGTTACCCCGGGACAAGTGAAGCTTTCTTT. It encodes CASSYPGTSEAFF.

This chain connects TRBV19 to TRBJ2-1, with D possibly being TRBD1 (6 bases). In germline, CDR1 is LNHDA, CDR2 SQIVND (reference sequence). The CDR3 is 14 amino acids. The ends were cut back, 4 bases at V and 1 base at J, with 8 bases in the middle. The CDR3, as DNA: TGTGCCAGTAGTAAACAGGGATCCTACAATGAGCAGTTCTTC. It encodes CASSKQGSYNEQFF.

The chain is built from TRBV5-4 and TRBJ1-1, with D maybe TRBD1 (6 bases). Trimming cost V 2 bases and J 1 base, with 18 bases left between them. Germline CDR1 and CDR2: SGHNT and YYREEE (reference sequence). The CDR3 runs 17 residues. The CDR3 protein is CASSFHLGGGANTEAFF. As DNA, the CDR3 is TGTGCCAGCAGCTTCCACCTCGGGGGGGGCGCGAACACTGAAGCTTTCTTT.

J is TRBJ1-4 and V is TRBV3-1 (or the pseudogene TRBV3-2); D possibly corresponds to TRBD1 (5 bases). Trimming shortened V by 4 bases and J by 5 bases, and 17 bases separated the two germline ends. CDR3 size: 16 residues. Germline values: CDR1 LGHDT, CDR2 YNNKEL (reference sequence). The CDR3 region is CASSLRQGTKNEKLFF. The CDR3 DNA is TGTGCCAGCAGCCTTCGGCAGGGAACAAAGAATGAAAAACTGTTTTTT.

V and J are TRBV20-1 and TRBJ2-3; 7 bases map to TRBD2. The germline V gene encodes CDR1 DFQATT and CDR2 SNEGSKA (reference sequence). The ends lost 3 bases at V and 6 bases at J; junction bases unmatched: 6. The CDR3 has 13 residues. For the CDR3, the DNA is TGCAGTGCTAGTTGGGGGGGGACCGATACGCAGTATTTT. This translates into CSASWGGTDTQYF.

The chain has TRBV2 and TRBJ1-6; no clear D gene. CDR3 length equals 13 residues. With 8 bases removed from V and 5 bases from J, the gap between germline ends came to 10 bases. Germline-derived CDR1 and CDR2 are SNHLY and FYNNEI. CDR3 in DNA: TGTGCCAGCCGTGCATCAGATAATTCACCCCTCCACTTT. This codes for CASRASDNSPLHF.

The rearrangement uses TRBV3-1 (or the pseudogene TRBV3-2) and TRBJ2-7, with D perhaps matching TRBD2 (5 bases). Germline CDR1 LGHDT, CDR2 YNNKEL (reference sequence). The CDR3 loop spans 13 amino acids. The germline V and J ends were trimmed by 3 bases and 6 bases, with 12 bases remaining between them. The CDR3 reads CASSQQLRAEQYF. The CDR3 DNA follows: TGTGCCAGCAGCCAGCAGCTGAGGGCCGAGCAGTACTTC.

This clone was observed a single time. This chain joins TRBV9 and TRBJ1-4, with TRBD1 identical over 10 bases. This CDR3 comprises 13 residues. Germline values: CDR1 SGDLS, CDR2 YYNGEE. V was clipped by 4 bases and J by 7 bases; unmatched bases: 1. DNA for the CDR3: TGTGCCAGCAGCCGGGACAGGGGTGAAAAACTGTTTTTT. It yields the protein CASSRDRGEKLFF.

CDR3 bases: TGTGCCAGTACTACCTGGGAGGGGCGAAGGGATGGCTACACCTTC. The encoded protein is CASTTWEGRRDGYTF. The chain recombines TRBV19 with TRBJ1-2; tentatively, D is TRBD1 (5 bases). There are 15 residues in the CDR3. V gave up 7 bases and J gave up 6 bases, with 21 bases separating them. The germline CDR1 and CDR2 sequences are LNHDA and SQIVND (reference sequence).

The V and J genes are TRBV7-2 and TRBJ1-2; 7 positions agree with TRBD1. Per the germline V gene, CDR1 is SGHTA and CDR2 is FQGNSA. This CDR3 comprises 13 residues. After removal of 7 bases from V and 2 bases from J, the junction contained 4 bases not matched to a gene. The CDR3 DNA follows: TGTGCCAGCACCCAGGACAGGAACTATGGCTACACCTTC. This codes for CASTQDRNYGYTF.

The count of this clone is one. V and J are TRBV7-9 and TRBJ2-3, with 11 bases fitting TRBD2. V trimming: 4 bases; J trimming: 0 bases; junction bases outside the gene matches: 6. Per germline, CDR1 SEHNR and CDR2 FQNEAQ (reference sequence). The CDR3 extends over 17 amino acids. The CDR3 reads CASSSLAGGSSTDTQYF. The DNA of the CDR3 is TGTGCCAGCAGCTCGCTAGCGGGGGGCTCTAGCACAGATACGCAGTATTTT.

The V call is TRBV20-1, the J call TRBJ2-1; D is possibly TRBD1 (5 bases). Germline CDR1 reads DFQATT; CDR2 reads SNEGSKA (reference sequence). Trimming removed 0 bases from V and 10 bases from J, with 7 bases in between. This CDR3 has 11 amino acids. The CDR3 loop is CSARDRVEQFF. The CDR3 DNA reads as TGCAGTGCTAGAGACAGGGTGGAGCAGTTCTTC.

This clone was picked up one time. The J gene is TRBJ1-2, the V gene TRBV19; D is perhaps TRBD1 (6 bases). Germline V gene data show CDR1 as LNHDA and CDR2 as SQIVND (reference sequence). V lost 6 bases, J lost 4 bases, and 12 bases lay in between. There are 13 residues in the CDR3. CDR3 sequence: CASSATGSYGYTF. For the CDR3, the DNA is TGTGCCAGTAGCGCGACAGGCTCCTATGGCTACACCTTC.

This clone has more than one count but fewer than ten. The chain combines TRBV7-9 with TRBJ1-2; D remains unclear. The CDR3 is 14 residues long. Germline CDR1 SEHNR, CDR2 FQNEAQ (reference sequence). Trimming removed 4 bases at V and 5 bases at J, with 14 bases between. Here the CDR3 reads CASSWAFLDYGYTF. CDR3 in DNA: TGTGCCAGCAGCTGGGCCTTCTTGGATTATGGCTACACCTTC.

The gene calls are TRBV10-1 and TRBJ1-2; TRBD1 might be the D (5 bases). V dropped 9 bases and J dropped 8 bases, with 7 bases sitting between them. CDR3 length: 9 residues. Germline V gene sequence: CDR1 WNHNN, CDR2 SYGVQD (reference sequence). The CDR3 reads CARGLGYTF. CDR3 DNA sequence: TGCGCCAGGGGGCTGGGCTACACCTTC.

The chain is built from TRBV7-9 and TRBJ1-5, with 7 bases fitting TRBD1. This CDR3 has 17 amino acids. Germline-derived CDR1 and CDR2 are SEHNR and FQNEAQ (reference sequence). V lost 0 bases and J lost 0; bases outside the gene matches: 5. CDR3 residues: CASSLAFEGASNQPQHF. The DNA for the CDR3 is TGTGCCAGCAGCTTAGCATTTGAGGGGGCTAGCAATCAGCCCCAGCATTTT.

This chain joins TRBV27 and TRBJ1-2, with a tentative D call TRBD1 (6 bases). Trimming removed 2 bases from V and 4 bases from J, with 14 bases in between. The CDR3 spans 15 residues. From germline, CDR1 is MNHEY and CDR2 SMNVEV (reference sequence). The CDR3 reads CASSLAPGATYGYTF. CDR3 in DNA: TGTGCCAGCAGTTTAGCTCCAGGGGCAACCTATGGCTACACCTTC.

The rearrangement joins TRBV9 to TRBJ1-6, with D maybe TRBD1 (5 bases). Germline V CDR1 and CDR2: SGDLS, YYNGEE. The CDR3 covers 18 residues. Trimming shortened V by 0 bases and J by 5 bases, and 18 bases separated the two germline ends. The CDR3 coding sequence is TGTGCCAGCAGCGTAGAAGGAGGTTTTGGGGGGAATAATTCACCCCTCCACTTT. It translates to CASSVEGGFGGNNSPLHF.

Regarding this clone: Other DNA variants within this sample encode the same CDR3. The rearrangement uses TRBV3-1 (or the pseudogene TRBV3-2) and TRBJ2-7, with D maybe TRBD2 (5 bases). CDR3 size: 14 residues. The V gene's germline CDR1 is LGHDT and CDR2 YNNKEL (reference sequence). The V gene lost 4 bases and the J gene lost 2 bases, with 12 bases spanning the gap. In nucleotides, the CDR3 is TGTGCCAGCAGCCCTTGGACTCGTACCTACGAGCAGTACTTC. Translated, it gives CASSPWTRTYEQYF.

V and J are TRBV5-1 and TRBJ1-1; TRBD1 agrees at 7 bases. With 0 bases clipped from V and 3 bases from J, the junction kept 5 bases outside the gene matches. Germline lookup yields CDR1 SGHRS and CDR2 YFSETQ. The CDR3 consists of 15 residues. CDR3: CASSLASDRYTEAFF. CDR3 sequence (DNA): TGCGCCAGCAGCTTGGCATCGGACAGGTACACTGAAGCTTTCTTT.